This TCR beta chain was found in a study of blood T cell repertoires in COVID-19. This CDR3 is built from 15 residues. CDR1 is SGHKS and CDR2 is YYEKEE in the germline V gene (reference sequence). V was pared by 2 bases and J by 0 bases, with 10 bases between. The data were produced by immunoSEQ multiplex PCR, yet TCRdb's version contains in-frame clones alone and is incomplete. Of around 300,000 clones listed, around four fifths are singletons. The chain carries TRBV5-5 and TRBJ2-3, with D tentatively TRBD2 (5 bases). The TCR comes from a man aged 30-40 years with active or convalescent COVID-19. Sequenced: peripheral blood. Written as DNA, the CDR3 is TGTGCCAGCAGCTTCCGGGGATTTAGCACAGATACGCAGTATTTT. Encoded protein: CASSFRGFSTDTQYF. Variable domain in full (rest from reference TRBV5-5 and TRBJ2-3): DAGVTQSPTHLIKTRGQQVTLRCSPISGHKSVSWYQQVLGQGPQFIFQYYEKEERGRGNFPDRFSARQFPNYSSELNVNALLLGDSALYLCASSFRGFSTDTQYFGPGTRLTVL.